The sequence of this T cell receptor (beta chain) was determined in a study of T cells in Graves' hyperthyroidism and ophthalmopathy. Turning to the study itself: Initial diagnosis, before any treatment, was when peripheral blood was collected. Study-level points and caveats: Researchers found most expanded thyroid clonotypes above 0.001 in blood as well. Stable hyperthyroidism was separated from ophthalmopathy by a model based on 13 V-J features.

About this clonotype itself: The target antigen is unknown. A much larger clonotype is one base distant, so this may be a read error.

CDR3 length: 15 amino acids. Looked up from germline, CDR1 is DFQATT and CDR2 is SNEGSKA (reference sequence). With V trimmed by 3 bases and J by 3 bases, 5 bases remained unmatched. Regions amplified from RNA transcripts were the TCR beta CDR3 regions. HTBI primers were employed in a first-round RT-PCR of the TCR CDR3. TCRdb called the multiplex PCR reads again in MiXCR, with one record for every CDR3 protein. The sample lists 350,000 to 400,000 distinct CDR3 sequences; 19% were seen once. Disease duration under 2 months; hyperthyroidism patients were aged 18 to 65. The receptor was isolated from a woman younger than 30 with Graves' hyperthyroidism. Sequenced material: blood. This chain connects TRBV20-1 to TRBJ2-7; TRBD2 matches at 13 bases. CDR3 region: CSARQTSGGFYEQYF. CDR3 nucleotides: TGCAGTGCTAGGCAGACTAGCGGGGGGTTCTACGAGCAGTACTTC.